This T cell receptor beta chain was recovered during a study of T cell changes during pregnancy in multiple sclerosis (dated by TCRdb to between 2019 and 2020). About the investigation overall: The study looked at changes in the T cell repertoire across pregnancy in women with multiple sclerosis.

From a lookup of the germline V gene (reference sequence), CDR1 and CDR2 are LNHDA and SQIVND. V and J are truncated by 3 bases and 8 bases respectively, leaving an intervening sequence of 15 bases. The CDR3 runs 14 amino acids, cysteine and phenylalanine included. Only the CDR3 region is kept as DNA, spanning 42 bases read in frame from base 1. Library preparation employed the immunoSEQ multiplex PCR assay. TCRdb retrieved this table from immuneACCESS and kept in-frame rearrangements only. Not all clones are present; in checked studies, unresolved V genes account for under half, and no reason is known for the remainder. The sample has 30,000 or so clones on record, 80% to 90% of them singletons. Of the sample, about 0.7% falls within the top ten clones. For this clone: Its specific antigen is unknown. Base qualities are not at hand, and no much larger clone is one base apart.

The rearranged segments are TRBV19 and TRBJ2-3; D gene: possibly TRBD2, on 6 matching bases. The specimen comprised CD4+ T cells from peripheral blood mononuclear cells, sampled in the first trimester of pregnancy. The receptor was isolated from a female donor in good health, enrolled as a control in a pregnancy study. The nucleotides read TGTGCCAGTAGTATTTATACTAGCAGTGGTACGCAGTATTTT. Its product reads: CASSIYTSSGTQYF.